Here is one T cell receptor (beta chain) with its context. Its binding antigen is unknown. Base qualities were left out, and no much larger clone turns up one base away. These data belong to a study of blood T cell repertoires in COVID-19 (TCRdb year 2020). About the full investigation: Collaborator samples came from the United States, Italy and Spain and covered acute and convalescent phases of COVID-19. The prospective study material was composed of cDNA or gDNA derived from T cells, B-cell-depleted T cells, or PBMCs. Deeply sampled blood TCRbeta repertoires from subjects exposed to, actively infected with, or recovered from COVID-19 were included in the dataset. A freely available public database, intended as a resource for researchers studying the immune response to SARS-CoV-2, is where the repertoires were released. Samples were obtained from the ongoing ImmuneRACE study (first 160 participants) and from 1,254 subjects provided by 6 global collaborators. The sample metadata nearly always contained a de-identified subject ID, COVID-19 status, age in years and sex. Where HLA class I and class II types were available, the types were taken from metadata supplied by the sample provider, not from assay-based typing. Study-wide conclusions, independent of this receptor: How much clinical and demographic metadata was included differed by source and by participant, and the metadata was provided uncurated.

The CDR3 sequence holds 14 residues, the cysteine and phenylalanine included. The retained sequence is limited to the CDR3, 42 bases, with the frame set at the first base. From the germline V gene, CDR1 is SGHRS and CDR2 is YFSETQ. V is reduced by 5 bases and J by 9 bases, leaving a spacing of 18 bases between them. TCRbeta CDR3 regions were amplified from genomic DNA using the immunoSEQ Assay, a bias-controlled multiplex PCR. Concerning the study's data processing: Within the assay, amplification of reference gene primers was used to estimate how many nucleated cells each sample contained. To quantify the absolute abundance of each unique TCRbeta CDR3 rearrangement, sequence reads were collapsed and filtered. For each sample, productive Simpson clonality was calculated as the square root of Simpson's diversity index across productive rearrangements. As stored in TCRdb, this immuneACCESS dataset retains in-frame rearrangements with V and J assigned. A fraction of the clones does not appear; measured against another copy, unresolved V genes explain less than half of the discrepancy, and the remainder lacks a known reason. Clone size and the V and J calls come from that table; the DNA yielded D and trimming. A total of around 140,000 clones appear in this sample, approximately 87% of them only once. Jointly, the top ten make up around 6.1% of the sample.

Whole blood was collected in K2EDTA tubes by collaborating institutions according to the institutions' own protocols. For TCRbeta analysis, collaborator samples were shipped as frozen whole blood, as isolated PBMCs, or as DNA extracted from either sample type. The sample taken for sequencing was peripheral blood. The clonotype was recovered from an elderly man with acute or convalescent COVID-19. The chain was built from TRBV5-1 and TRBJ2-1; the best D guess is TRBD2, with 6 bases matching. The CDR3 protein sequence reads: CASRLGTAWGEQFF. DNA sequence: TGCGCCAGCAGACTCGGGACTGCCTGGGGTGAGCAGTTCTTC.